This TCR beta chain was observed in a study of cytomegalovirus exposure and HLA in healthy donors. Study context: The early release's HLA-typed donors yielded 70 million to 85 million unique TCRs.

Both 60 Vbeta primers and 13 Jbeta primers went into the PCR. Clones were read by immunoSEQ multiplex PCR, and TCRdb kept only the in-frame ones, dropping some. This table holds about 130,000 clones. Germline-derived CDR1 and CDR2 are SGHTA and FQGTGA. V was clipped by 2 bases and J by 1 base; unmatched bases: 1. This CDR3 is 14 amino acids long. Those who donated were healthy bone marrow donors. This clonotype was sampled from a man in his forties in good health and CMV-seronegative. The chain joins TRBV7-3 to TRBJ2-7; 8 nucleotides align to TRBD1. Sequencing was done on a sample of PBMCs. CDR3 nucleotides: TGTGCCAGCAGCTTAGACAGGGGTTCCTACGAGCAGTACTTC. Amino acid sequence: CASSLDRGSYEQYF. The full variable domain, rest sourced from reference TRBV7-3 and TRBJ2-7, is GAGVSQTPSNKVTEKGKYVELRCDPISGHTALYWYRQSLGQGPEFLIYFQGTGAADDSGLPNDRFFAVRPEGSVSTLKIQRTERGDSAVYLCASSLDRGSYEQYFGPGTRLTVT.